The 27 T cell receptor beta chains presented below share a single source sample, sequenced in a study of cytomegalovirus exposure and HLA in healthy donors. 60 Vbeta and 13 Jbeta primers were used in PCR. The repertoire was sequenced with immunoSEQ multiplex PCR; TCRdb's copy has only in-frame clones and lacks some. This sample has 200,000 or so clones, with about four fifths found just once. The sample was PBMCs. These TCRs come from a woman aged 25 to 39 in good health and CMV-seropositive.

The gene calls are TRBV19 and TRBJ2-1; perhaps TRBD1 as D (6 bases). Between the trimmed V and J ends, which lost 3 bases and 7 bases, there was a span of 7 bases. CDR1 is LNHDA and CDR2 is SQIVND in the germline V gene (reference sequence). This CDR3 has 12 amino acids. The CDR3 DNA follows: TGTGCCAGTAGTATCACAGGGAATGAGCAGTTCTTC. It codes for CASSITGNEQFF.

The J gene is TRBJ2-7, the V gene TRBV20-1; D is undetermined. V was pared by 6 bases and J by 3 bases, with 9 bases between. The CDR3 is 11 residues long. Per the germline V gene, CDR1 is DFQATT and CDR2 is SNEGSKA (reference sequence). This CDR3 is CSATGDYEQYF. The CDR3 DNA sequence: TGCAGTGCGACGGGTGACTACGAGCAGTACTTC.

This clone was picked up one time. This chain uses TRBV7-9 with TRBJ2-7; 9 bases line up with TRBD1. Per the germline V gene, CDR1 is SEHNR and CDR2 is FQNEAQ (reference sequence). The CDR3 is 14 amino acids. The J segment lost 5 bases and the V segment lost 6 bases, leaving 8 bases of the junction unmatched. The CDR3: CASSSRDRVDEQYF. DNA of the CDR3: TGTGCCAGCAGTTCCCGGGACAGGGTCGACGAGCAGTACTTC.

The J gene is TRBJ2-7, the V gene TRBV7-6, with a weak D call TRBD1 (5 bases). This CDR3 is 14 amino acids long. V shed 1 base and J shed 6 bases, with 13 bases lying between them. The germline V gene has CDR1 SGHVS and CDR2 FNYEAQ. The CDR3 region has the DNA TGTGCCAGCAGCTTAGTTGGTGCTGGGGCCGAGCAGTACTTC. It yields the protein CASSLVGAGAEQYF.

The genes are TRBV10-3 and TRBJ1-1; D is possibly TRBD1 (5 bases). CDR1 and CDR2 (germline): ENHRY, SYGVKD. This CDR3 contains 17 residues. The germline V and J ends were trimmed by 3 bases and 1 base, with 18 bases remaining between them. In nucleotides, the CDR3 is TGTGCCATCAGTGACCCCGGAAGGGGCGCGGAGAACACTGAAGCTTTCTTT. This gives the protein CAISDPGRGAENTEAFF.

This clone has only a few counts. This CDR3 reads CASSLVRRDTEAFF. CDR3 sequence (DNA): TGTGCCAGCAGCTTAGTGCGGAGGGACACTGAAGCTTTCTTT. V gene TRBV13 combines with J gene TRBJ1-1, with no clear D. Trimming left V 1 base short and J 3 bases short, with 9 bases between. This CDR3 is 14 amino acids long. Looked up from germline, CDR1 is PRHDT and CDR2 is FYEKMQ (reference sequence).

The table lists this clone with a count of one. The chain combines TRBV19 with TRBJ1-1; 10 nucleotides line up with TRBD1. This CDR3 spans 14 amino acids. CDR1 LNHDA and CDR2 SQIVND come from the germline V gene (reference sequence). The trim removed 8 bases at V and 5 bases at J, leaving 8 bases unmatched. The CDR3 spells CASAGQGKRTEAFF. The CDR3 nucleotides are TGTGCCAGTGCGGGACAGGGGAAAAGGACTGAAGCTTTCTTT. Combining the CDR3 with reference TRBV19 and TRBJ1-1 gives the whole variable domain DGGITQSPKYLFRKEGQNVTLSCEQNLNHDAMYWYRQDPGQGLRLIYYSQIVNDFQKGDIAEGYSVSREKKESFPLTVTSAQKNPTAFYLCASAGQGKRTEAFFGQGTRLTVV.

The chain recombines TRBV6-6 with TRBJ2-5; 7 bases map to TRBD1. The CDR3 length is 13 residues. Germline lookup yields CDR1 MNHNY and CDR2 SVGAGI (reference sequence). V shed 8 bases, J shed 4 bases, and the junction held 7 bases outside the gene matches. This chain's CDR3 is CASFTSGGETQYF. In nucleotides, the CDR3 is TGTGCCAGCTTTACCTCAGGGGGAGAGACCCAGTACTTC.

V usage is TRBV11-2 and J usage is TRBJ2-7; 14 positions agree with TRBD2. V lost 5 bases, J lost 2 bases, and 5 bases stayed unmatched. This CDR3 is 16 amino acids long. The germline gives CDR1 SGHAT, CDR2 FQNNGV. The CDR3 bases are TGTGCCAGCAGCCTACCGGGACTAGCGGGGGCCTACGAGCAGTACTTC. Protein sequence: CASSLPGLAGAYEQYF.

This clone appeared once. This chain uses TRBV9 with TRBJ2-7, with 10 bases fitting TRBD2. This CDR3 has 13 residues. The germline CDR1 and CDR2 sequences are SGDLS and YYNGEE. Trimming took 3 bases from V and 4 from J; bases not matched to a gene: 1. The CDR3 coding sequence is TGTGCCAGCAGCGCGGGACTAGCGTACGAGCAGTACTTC. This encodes CASSAGLAYEQYF.

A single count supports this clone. CDR3 protein: CASSAGVGSTDTQYF. DNA of the CDR3: TGTGCCAGCAGTGCAGGGGTGGGGAGCACAGATACGCAGTATTTT. The chain joins TRBV2 to TRBJ2-3; maybe TRBD1 (6 bases). CDR1 SNHLY and CDR2 FYNNEI come from the germline V gene. V lost 4 bases and J lost 0, with 11 bases in between. The CDR3 spans 15 residues.

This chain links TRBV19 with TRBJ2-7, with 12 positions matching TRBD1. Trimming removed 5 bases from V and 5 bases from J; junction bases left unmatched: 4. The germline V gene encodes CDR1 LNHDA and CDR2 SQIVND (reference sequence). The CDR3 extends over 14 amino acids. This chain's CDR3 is CASSSGTGGHEQYF. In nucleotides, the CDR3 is TGTGCCAGTAGTTCCGGGACAGGGGGCCACGAGCAGTACTTC.

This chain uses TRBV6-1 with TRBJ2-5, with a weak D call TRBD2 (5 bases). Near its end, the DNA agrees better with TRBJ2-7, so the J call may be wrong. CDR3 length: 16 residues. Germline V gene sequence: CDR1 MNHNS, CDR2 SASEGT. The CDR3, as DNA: TGTGCCAGCAGTGTGTGGCGGCTAGCCGCTGCCTACGAGCAGTACTTC. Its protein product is CASSVWRLAAAYEQYF.

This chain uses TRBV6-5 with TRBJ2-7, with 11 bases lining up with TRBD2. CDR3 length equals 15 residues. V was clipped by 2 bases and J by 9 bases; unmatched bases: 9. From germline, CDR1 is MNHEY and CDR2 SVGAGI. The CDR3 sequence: CASSYKLAGVGVQYF. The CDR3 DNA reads TGTGCCAGCAGTTACAAACTAGCGGGAGTGGGTGTGCAGTACTTC.

CDR3 DNA: TGTGCCAGCAGCTGGGAGGGTGGCTACACCTTC. This encodes CASSWEGGYTF. This chain links TRBV7-9 with TRBJ1-2; D unclear. CDR1 and CDR2 from the germline V gene are SEHNR and FQNEAQ (reference sequence). This CDR3 contains 11 residues. V was shortened by 4 bases and J by 7 bases, with 7 bases between the two germline ends.

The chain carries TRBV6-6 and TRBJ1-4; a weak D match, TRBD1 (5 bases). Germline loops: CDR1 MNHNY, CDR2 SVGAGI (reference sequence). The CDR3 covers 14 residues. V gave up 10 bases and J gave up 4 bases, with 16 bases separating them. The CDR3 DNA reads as TGTGCCACTAGGGGTCGGTCCGATAATGAAAAACTGTTTTTT. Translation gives CATRGRSDNEKLFF.

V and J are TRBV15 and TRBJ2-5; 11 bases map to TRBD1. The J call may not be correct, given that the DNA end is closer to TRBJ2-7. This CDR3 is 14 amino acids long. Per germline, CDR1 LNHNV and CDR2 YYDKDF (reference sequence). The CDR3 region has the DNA TGTGCCACCAGCGGCGGACAGGGGGCTTACGAGCAGTACTTC. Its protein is CATSGGQGAYEQYF.

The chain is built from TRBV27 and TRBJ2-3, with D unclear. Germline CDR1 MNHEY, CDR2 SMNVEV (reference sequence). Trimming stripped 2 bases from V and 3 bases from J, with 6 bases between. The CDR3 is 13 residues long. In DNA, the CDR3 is TGTGCCAGCAGTTTAGTCTTTACAGATACGCAGTATTTT. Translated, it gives CASSLVFTDTQYF.

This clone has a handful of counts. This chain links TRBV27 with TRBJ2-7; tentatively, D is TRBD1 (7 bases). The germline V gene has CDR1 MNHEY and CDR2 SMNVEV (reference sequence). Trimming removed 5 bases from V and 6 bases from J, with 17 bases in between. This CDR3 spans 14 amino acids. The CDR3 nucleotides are TGTGCCAGCAGTAGCCTTCCCCAGGGGGGCGAGCAGTACTTC. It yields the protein CASSSLPQGGEQYF.

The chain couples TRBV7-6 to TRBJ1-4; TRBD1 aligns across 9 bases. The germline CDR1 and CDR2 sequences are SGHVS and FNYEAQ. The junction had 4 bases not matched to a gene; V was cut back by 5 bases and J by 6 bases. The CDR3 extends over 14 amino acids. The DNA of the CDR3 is TGTGCCAGCAGCGCTGGGACAGGGTATGAAAAACTGTTTTTT. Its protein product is CASSAGTGYEKLFF.

In DNA, the CDR3 is TGTGCCAGCAGATCAAACAGGTTTATCGGAGAGACCCAGTACTTC. This gives the protein CASRSNRFIGETQYF. The chain combines TRBV6-5 with TRBJ2-5; weak D call: TRBD1 (5 bases). The V end was cut by 6 bases, the J end by 4 bases, with 18 bases between. This CDR3 has 15 amino acids. CDR1 and CDR2 from the germline V gene are MNHEY and SVGAGI.

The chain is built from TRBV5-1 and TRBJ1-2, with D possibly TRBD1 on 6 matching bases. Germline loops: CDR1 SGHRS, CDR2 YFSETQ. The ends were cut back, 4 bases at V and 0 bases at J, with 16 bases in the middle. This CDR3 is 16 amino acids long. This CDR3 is CASSTLGQESNYGYTF. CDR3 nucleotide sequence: TGCGCCAGCAGCACCTTGGGACAAGAATCTAACTATGGCTACACCTTC.

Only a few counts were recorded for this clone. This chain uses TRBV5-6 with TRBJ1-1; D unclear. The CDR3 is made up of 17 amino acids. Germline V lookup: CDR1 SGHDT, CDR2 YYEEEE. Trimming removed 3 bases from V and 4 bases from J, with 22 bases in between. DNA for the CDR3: TGTGCCAGCAGCTGGGCGGGCGGCGTAGGAGGCGGCACTGAAGCTTTCTTT. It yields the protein CASSWAGGVGGGTEAFF.

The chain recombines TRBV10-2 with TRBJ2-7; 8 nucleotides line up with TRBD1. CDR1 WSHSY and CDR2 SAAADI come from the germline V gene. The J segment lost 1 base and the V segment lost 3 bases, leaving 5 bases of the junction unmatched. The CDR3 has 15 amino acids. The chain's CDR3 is CASSELDRGSYEQYF. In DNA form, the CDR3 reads TGCGCCAGCAGTGAACTTGACAGGGGTTCCTACGAGCAGTACTTC.

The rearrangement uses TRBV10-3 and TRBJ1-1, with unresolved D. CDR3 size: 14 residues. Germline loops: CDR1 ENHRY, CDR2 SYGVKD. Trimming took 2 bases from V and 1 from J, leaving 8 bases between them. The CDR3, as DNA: TGTGCCATCAGTGAGGTAGTGCAGAACACTGAAGCTTTCTTT. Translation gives CAISEVVQNTEAFF.

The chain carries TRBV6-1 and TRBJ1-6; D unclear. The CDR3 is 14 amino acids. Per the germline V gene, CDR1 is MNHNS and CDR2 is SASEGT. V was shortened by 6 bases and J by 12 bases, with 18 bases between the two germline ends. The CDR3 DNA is TGTGCCAGCAGCCTCCGACGGGAGATGGGACCCCTCCACTTT. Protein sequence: CASSLRREMGPLHF.

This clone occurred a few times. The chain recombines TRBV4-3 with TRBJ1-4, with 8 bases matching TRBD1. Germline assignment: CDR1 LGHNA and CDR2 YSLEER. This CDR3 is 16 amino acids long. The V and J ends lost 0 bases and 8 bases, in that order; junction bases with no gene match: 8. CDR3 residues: CASSQDNTGGVEKLFF. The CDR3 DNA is TGCGCCAGCAGCCAAGATAACACAGGGGGAGTAGAAAAACTGTTTTTT.